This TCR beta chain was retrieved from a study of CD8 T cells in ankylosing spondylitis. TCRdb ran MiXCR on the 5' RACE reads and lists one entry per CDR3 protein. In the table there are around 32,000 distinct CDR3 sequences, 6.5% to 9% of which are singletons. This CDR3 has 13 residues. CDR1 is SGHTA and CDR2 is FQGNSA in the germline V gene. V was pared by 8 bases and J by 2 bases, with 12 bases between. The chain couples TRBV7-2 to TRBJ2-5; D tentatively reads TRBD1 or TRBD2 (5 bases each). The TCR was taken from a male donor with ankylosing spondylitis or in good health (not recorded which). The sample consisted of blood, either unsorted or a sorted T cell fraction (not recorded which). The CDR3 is CASGRDGQETQYF. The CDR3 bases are TGTGCCAGCGGCCGGGACGGTCAAGAGACCCAGTACTTC.